This T cell receptor beta chain came from a study of Ad26.COV2.S vaccination and SARS-CoV-2 variants. Whole-study context: In the COV1001 trial, the donor was in the Ad26.COV2.S arm.

From germline, CDR1 is SQVTM and CDR2 ANQGSEA. This CDR3 has 11 residues. Trimming removed 4 bases at V and 7 bases at J, with 8 bases between. Whole-study findings and limits: Vaccine and placebo recipients had comparable breadth of non-spike TCRs. There was reportedly substantial breadth in spike-specific CD8+ and CD4+ T cell responses after vaccination.

Of note for this clone: Its antigen is not known.

Sequencing was performed with immunoSEQ multiplex PCR; in TCRdb, only in-frame clones are kept and a portion is missing. This table has roughly 240,000 clones, around 87% appearing once. Treatment noted: roughly 20 received Ad26.COV2.S at low or high dose, single or two shots; 5 received placebo; per-sample allocation not given. Sampling happened 63 days after the first vaccine or placebo injection. Spike of the Wuhan-strain SARS-CoV-2 was expressed by an Ad26 vector, which formed the vaccine. The chain has TRBV29-1 and TRBJ2-1; D unclear. The sample consisted of peripheral blood, taken in a trial of Ad26.COV2.S vaccine versus placebo. The receptor was derived from a person between 18 and 60 years old who received the Ad26.COV2.S COVID-19 vaccine or a placebo. The CDR3 spells CSVGQVNEQFF. In DNA, the CDR3 is TGCAGCGTTGGGCAGGTGAATGAGCAGTTCTTC.